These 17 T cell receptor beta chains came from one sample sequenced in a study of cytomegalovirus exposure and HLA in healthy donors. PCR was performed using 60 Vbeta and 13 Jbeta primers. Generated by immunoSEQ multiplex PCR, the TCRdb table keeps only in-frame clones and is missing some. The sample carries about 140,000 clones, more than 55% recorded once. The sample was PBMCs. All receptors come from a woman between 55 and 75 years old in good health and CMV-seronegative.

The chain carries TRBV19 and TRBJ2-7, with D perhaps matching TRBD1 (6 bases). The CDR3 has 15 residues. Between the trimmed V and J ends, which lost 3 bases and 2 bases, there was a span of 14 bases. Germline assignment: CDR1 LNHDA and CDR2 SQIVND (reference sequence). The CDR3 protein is CASSINRAGPYEQYF. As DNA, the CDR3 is TGTGCCAGTAGTATTAACAGGGCGGGCCCCTACGAGCAGTACTTC.

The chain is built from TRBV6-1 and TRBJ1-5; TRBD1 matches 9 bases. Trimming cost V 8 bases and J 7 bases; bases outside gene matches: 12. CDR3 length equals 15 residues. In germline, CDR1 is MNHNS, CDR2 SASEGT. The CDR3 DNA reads TGTGCCAGCGTCTCCGGGACAGGGCGGGGGCAGCCCCAGCATTTT. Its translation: CASVSGTGRGQPQHF.

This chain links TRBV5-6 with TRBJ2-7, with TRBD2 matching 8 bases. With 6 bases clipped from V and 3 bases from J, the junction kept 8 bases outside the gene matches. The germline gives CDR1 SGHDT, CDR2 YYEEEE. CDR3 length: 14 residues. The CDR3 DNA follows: TGTGCCAGCAATCTGCGCGGGGGGTACTACGAGCAGTACTTC. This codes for CASNLRGGYYEQYF.

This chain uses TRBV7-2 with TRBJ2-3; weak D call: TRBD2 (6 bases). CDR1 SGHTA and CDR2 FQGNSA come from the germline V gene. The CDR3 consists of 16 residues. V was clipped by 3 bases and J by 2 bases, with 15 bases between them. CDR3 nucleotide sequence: TGTGCCAGCAGCTTTGGATTGCGGGGTGACACAGATACGCAGTATTTT. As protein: CASSFGLRGDTDTQYF.

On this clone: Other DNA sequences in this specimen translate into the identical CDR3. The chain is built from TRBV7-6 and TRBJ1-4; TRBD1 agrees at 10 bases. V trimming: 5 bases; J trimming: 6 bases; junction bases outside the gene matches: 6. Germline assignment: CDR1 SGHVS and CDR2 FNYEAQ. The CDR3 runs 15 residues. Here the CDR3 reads CASSLGQGVDEKLFF. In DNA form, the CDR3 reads TGTGCCAGCAGCCTAGGACAGGGGGTGGATGAAAAACTGTTTTTT.

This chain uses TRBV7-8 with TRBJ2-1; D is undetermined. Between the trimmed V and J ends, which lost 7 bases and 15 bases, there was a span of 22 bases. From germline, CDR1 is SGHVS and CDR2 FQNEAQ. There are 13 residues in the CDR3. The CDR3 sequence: CASTMRTEDPGFF. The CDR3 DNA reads TGTGCCAGCACCATGCGTACTGAAGACCCAGGGTTCTTC. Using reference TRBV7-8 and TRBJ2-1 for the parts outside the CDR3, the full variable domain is GAGVSQSPRYKVAKRGQDVALRCDPISGHVSLFWYQQALGQGPEFLTYFQNEAQLDKSGLPSDRFFAERPEGSVSTLKIQRTQQEDSAVYLCASTMRTEDPGFFGPGTRLTVL.

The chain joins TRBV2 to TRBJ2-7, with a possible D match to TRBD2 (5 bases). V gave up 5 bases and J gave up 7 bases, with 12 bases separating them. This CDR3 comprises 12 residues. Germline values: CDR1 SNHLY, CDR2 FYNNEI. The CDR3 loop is CASSTRGGEQYF. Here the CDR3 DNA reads TGTGCCAGCAGTACCCGTGGCGGGGAGCAGTACTTC.

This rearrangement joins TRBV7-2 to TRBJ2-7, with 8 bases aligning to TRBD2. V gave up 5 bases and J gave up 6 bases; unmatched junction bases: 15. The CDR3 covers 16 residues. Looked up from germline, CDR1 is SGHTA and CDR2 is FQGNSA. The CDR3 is CASSPRGGAQGGEQYF. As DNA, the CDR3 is TGTGCCAGCAGCCCCCGGGGGGGGGCGCAAGGGGGCGAGCAGTACTTC. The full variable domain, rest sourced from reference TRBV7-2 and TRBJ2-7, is GAGVSQSPSNKVTEKGKDVELRCDPISGHTALYWYRQSLGQGLEFLIYFQGNSAPDKSGLPSDRFSAERTGGSVSTLTIQRTQQEDSAVYLCASSPRGGAQGGEQYFGPGTRLTVT.

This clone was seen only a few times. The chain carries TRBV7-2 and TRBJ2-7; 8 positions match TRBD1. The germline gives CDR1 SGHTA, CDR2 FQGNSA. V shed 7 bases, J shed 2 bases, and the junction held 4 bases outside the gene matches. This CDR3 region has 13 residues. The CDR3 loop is CASMRTGTYEQYF. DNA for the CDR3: TGTGCCAGCATGAGGACAGGGACCTACGAGCAGTACTTC.

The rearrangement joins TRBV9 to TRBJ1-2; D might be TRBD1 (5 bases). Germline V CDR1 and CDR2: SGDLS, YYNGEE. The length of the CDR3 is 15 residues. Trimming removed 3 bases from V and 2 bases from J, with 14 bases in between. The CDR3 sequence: CASSAAHQGNYGYTF. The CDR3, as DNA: TGTGCCAGCAGCGCGGCTCATCAGGGAAACTATGGCTACACCTTC.

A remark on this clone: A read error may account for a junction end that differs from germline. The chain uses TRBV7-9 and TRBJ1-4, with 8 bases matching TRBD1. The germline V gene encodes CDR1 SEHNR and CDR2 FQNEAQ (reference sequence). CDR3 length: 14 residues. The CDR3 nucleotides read TGTGCCAGCAACTTAGGACAGGGTTGGGAAAAACTGTTTTTT. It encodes CASNLGQGWEKLFF.

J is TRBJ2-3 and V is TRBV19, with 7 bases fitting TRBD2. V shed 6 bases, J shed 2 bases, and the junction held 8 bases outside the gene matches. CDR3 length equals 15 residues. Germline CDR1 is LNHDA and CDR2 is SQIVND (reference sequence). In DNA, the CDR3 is TGTGCCAGTAGGGTAACGGGAGGACACACAGATACGCAGTATTTT. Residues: CASRVTGGHTDTQYF.

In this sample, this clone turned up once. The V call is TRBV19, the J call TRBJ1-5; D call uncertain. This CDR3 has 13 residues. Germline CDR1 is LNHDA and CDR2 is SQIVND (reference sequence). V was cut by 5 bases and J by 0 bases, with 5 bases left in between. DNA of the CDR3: TGTGCCAGTAGTGACTTTAGCAATCAGCCCCAGCATTTT. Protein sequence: CASSDFSNQPQHF.

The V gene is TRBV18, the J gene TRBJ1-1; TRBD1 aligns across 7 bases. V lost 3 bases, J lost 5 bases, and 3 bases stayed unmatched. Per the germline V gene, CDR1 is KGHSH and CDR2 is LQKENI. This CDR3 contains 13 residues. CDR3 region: CASSPDRDTEAFF. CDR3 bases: TGTGCCAGCTCACCTGACAGGGATACTGAAGCTTTCTTT.

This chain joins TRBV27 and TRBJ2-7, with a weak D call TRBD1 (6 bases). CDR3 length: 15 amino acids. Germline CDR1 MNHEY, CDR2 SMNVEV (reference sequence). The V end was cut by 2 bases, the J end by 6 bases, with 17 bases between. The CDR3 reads CASSLRTVSLSEQYF. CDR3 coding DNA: TGTGCCAGCAGTTTAAGGACAGTTAGCCTCTCCGAGCAGTACTTC.

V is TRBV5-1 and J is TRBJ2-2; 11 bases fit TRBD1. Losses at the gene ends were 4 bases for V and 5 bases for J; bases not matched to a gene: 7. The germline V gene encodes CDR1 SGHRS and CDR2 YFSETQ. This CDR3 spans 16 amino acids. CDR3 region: CASSRDGTGGTGELFF. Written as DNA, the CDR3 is TGCGCCAGCAGCCGGGACGGGACAGGGGGTACCGGGGAGCTGTTTTTT.

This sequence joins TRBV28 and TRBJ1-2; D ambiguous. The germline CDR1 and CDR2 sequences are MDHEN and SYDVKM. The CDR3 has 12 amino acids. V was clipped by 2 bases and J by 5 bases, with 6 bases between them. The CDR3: CASSLRGYGYTF. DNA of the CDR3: TGTGCCAGCAGTTTAAGAGGGTATGGCTACACCTTC.